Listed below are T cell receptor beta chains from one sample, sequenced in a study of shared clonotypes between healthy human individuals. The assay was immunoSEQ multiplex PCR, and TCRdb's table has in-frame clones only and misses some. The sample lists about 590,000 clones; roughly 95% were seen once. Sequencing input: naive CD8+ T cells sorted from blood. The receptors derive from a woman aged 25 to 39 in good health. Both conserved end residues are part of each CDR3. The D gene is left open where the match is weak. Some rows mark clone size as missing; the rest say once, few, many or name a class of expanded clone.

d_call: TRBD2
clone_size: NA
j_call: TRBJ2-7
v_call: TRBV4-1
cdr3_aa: CASSQDRGTSGSANEQYF
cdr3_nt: TGCGCCAGCAGCCAAGATCGGGGGACTAGCGGGAGTGCCAACGAGCAGTACTTC

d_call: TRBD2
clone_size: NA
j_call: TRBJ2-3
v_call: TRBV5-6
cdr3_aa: CASSFWREHGTQYF
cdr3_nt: TGTGCCAGCAGCTTCTGGCGGGAGCACGGTACGCAGTATTTT

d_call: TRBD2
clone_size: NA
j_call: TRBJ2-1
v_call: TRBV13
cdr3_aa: CASSSSSGRNNEQFF
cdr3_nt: TGTGCCAGCAGCTCCTCTAGCGGGAGGAACAATGAGCAGTTCTTC

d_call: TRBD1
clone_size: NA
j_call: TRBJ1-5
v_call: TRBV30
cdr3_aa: CAWAGQGSNQPQHF
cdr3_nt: TGTGCCTGGGCTGGACAGGGGAGCAATCAGCCCCAGCATTTT

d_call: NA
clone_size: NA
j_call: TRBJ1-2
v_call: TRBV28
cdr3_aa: CASLTGRGYTF
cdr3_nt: TGTGCCAGTTTAACGGGACGTGGCTACACCTTC

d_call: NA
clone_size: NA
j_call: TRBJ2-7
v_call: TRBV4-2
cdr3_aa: CASTPDTTSYEQYF
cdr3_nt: TGTGCCAGCACCCCCGACACTACCTCCTACGAGCAGTACTTC

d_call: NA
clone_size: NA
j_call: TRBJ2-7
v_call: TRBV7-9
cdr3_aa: CASSSIYEQYF
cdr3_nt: TGTGCCAGCAGCTCTATCTACGAGCAGTACTTC

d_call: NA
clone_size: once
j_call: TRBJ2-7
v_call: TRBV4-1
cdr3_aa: CASSQGIPGGYEQYF
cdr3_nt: TGCGCCAGCAGCCAAGGGATTCCAGGGGGGTACGAGCAGTACTTC

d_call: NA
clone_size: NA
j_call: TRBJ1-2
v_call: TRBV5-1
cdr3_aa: CASSSGTGNYGYTF
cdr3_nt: TGCGCCAGCAGCTCTGGGACGGGGAACTATGGCTACACCTTC

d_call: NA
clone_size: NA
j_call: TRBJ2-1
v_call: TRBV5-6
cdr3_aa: CASSLTTAAEQFF
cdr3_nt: TGTGCCAGCAGCTTGACCACGGCTGCTGAGCAGTTCTTC

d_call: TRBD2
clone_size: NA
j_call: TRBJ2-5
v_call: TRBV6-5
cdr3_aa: CASSPDGTIQETQYF
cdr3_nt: TGTGCCAGCAGCCCAGACGGGACTATCCAAGAGACCCAGTACTTC

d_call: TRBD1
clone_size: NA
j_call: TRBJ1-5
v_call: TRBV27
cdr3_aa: CASSPGTGANQPQHF
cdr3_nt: TGTGCCAGCAGTCCCGGGACAGGGGCCAATCAGCCCCAGCATTTT

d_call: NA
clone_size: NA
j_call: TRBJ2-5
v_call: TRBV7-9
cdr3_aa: CASSGRTGNPETQYF
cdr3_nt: TGTGCCAGCAGCGGCCGCACAGGGAACCCAGAGACCCAGTACTTC

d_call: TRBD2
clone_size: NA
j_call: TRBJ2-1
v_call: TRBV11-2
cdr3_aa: CASSPRREGLSSYNEQFF
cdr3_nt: TGTGCCAGCAGCCCACGGCGGGAGGGTTTAAGCTCCTACAATGAGCAGTTCTTC

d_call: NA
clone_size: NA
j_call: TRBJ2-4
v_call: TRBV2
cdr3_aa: CASSGRETKNIQYF
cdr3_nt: TGTGCCAGCAGTGGTCGGGAAACCAAAAACATTCAGTACTTC

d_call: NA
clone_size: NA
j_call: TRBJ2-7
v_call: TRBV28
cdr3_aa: CASSTSLEGPLWGEQYF
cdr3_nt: TGTGCCAGCAGCACGAGCTTAGAGGGGCCCCTTTGGGGCGAGCAGTACTTC

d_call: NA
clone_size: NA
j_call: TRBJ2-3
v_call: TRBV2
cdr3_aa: CASRQTLGLAGDTQYF
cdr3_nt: TGTGCCAGCCGCCAAACTTTGGGTCTAGCAGGAGATACGCAGTATTTT

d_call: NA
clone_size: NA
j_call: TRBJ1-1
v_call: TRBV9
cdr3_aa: CASSVGPGNTEAFF
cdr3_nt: TGTGCCAGCAGCGTAGGACCGGGGAACACTGAAGCTTTCTTT

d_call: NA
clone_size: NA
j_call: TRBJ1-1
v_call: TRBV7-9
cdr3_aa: CASSHQGALNTEAFF
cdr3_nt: TGTGCCAGTTCTCACCAGGGAGCATTGAACACTGAAGCTTTCTTT

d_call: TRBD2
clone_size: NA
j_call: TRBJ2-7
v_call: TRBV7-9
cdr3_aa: CASSLAGLGWEQYF
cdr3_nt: TGTGCCAGCAGCTTAGCGGGACTAGGGTGGGAGCAGTACTTC

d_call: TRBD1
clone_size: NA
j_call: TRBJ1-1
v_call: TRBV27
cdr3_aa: CASSPGTGDQAFF
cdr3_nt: TGTGCCAGCAGTCCCGGGACAGGGGATCAGGCTTTCTTT

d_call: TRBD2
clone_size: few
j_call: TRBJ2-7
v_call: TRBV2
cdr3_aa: CASSPLGGLIDEQYF
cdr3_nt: TGTGCCAGCAGTCCCCTGGGGGGGTTGATCGACGAGCAGTACTTC

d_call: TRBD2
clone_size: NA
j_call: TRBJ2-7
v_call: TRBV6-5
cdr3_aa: CASSPGGVHEQYF
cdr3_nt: TGTGCCAGCAGCCCCGGGGGGGTCCACGAGCAGTACTTC

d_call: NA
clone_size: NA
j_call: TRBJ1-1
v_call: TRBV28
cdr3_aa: CASSFIGATNTEAFF
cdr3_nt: TGTGCCAGCAGTTTTATAGGGGCAACGAACACTGAAGCTTTCTTT

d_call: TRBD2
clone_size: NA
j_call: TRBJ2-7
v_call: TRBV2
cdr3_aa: CASTKRDAYEQYF
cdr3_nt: TGTGCCAGCACAAAGCGGGACGCCTACGAGCAGTACTTC

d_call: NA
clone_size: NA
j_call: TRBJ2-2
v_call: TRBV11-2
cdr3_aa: CASSLVFIGELFF
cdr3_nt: TGTGCCAGCAGCTTAGTATTTATCGGGGAGCTGTTTTTT

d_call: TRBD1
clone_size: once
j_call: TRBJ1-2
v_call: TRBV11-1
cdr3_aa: CASSFPTGFYGYTF
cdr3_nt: TGTGCCAGCAGCTTCCCGACAGGGTTCTATGGCTACACCTTC

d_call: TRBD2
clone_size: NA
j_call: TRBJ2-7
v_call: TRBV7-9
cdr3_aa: CASSLDGTSGRSSYEQYF
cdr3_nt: TGTGCCAGCAGCTTAGATGGGACTAGCGGGAGAAGCTCCTACGAGCAGTACTTC

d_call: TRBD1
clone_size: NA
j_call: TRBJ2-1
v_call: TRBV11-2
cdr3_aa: CASSLPRGPAWEQFF
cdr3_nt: TGTGCCAGCAGCCTCCCGAGGGGGCCTGCATGGGAGCAGTTCTTC

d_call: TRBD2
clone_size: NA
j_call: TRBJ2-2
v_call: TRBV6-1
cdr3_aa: CASSELPGGPWGTGELFF
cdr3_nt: TGTGCCAGCAGTGAATTACCGGGAGGGCCCTGGGGCACCGGGGAGCTGTTTTTT

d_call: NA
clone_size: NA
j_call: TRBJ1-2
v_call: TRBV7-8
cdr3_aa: CASSTTPNYGYTF
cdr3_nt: TGTGCCAGCAGCACGACTCCTAACTATGGCTACACCTTC

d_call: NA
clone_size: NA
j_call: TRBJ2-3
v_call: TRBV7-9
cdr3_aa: CASRARGFGPGTDTQYF
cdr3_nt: TGTGCCAGCAGGGCTCGGGGGTTCGGTCCGGGCACAGATACGCAGTATTTT

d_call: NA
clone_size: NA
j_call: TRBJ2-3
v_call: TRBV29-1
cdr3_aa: CSTPLGTDTQYF
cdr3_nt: TGCAGCACCCCTCTGGGGACAGATACGCAGTATTTT

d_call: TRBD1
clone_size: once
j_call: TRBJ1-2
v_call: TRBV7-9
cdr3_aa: CASSQSTGENNYGYTF
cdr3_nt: TGTGCCAGCAGCCAATCTACAGGGGAAAACAACTATGGCTACACCTTC

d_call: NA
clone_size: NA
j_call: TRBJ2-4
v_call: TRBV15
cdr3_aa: CATSRRGKNIQYF
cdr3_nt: TGTGCCACCAGCAGACGGGGTAAAAACATTCAGTACTTC

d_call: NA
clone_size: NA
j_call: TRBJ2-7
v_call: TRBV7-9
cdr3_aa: CASSPGDPYEQYF
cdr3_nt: TGTGCCAGCAGTCCAGGGGATCCCTACGAGCAGTACTTC

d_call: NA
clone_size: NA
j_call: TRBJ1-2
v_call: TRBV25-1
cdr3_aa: CASSEYGGEPYYGYTF
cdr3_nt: TGTGCCAGCAGTGAATATGGGGGGGAGCCCTACTACGGCTACACCTTC

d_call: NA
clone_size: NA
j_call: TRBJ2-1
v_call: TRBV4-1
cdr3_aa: CASSRRDANNEQFF
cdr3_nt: TGCGCCAGCAGCCGCCGGGACGCCAACAATGAGCAGTTCTTC

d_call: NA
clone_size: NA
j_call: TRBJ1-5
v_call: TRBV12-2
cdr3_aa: CASRLATGSNQPQHF
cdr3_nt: TGTGCAAGTCGCTTAGCTACGGGTAGTAATCAGCCCCAGCATTTT

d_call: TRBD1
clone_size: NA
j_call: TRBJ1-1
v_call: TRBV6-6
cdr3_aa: CASSKDRVGADTEAFF
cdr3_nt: TGTGCCAGCAGTAAGGACAGGGTAGGGGCGGACACTGAAGCTTTCTTT

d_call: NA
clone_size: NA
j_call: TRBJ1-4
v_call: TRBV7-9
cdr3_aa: CASSSDGQREKLFF
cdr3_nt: TGTGCCAGCAGCTCGGATGGACAGAGAGAAAAACTGTTTTTT

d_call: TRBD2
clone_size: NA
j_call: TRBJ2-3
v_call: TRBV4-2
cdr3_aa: CASSHGLAADTQYF
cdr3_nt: TGTGCCAGCAGCCATGGACTAGCCGCAGATACGCAGTATTTT

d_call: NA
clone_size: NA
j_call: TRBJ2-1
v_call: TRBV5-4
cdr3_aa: CASSLATGTPNEQFF
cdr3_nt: TGTGCCAGCAGCTTGGCCACAGGGACCCCCAATGAGCAGTTCTTC

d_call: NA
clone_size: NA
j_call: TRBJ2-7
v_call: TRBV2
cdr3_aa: CASSEPHILSYEQYF
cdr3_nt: TGTGCCAGCAGTGAACCCCACATACTTTCCTACGAGCAGTACTTC

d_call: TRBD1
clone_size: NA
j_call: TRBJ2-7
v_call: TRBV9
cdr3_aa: CASSGGQGASSTYEQYF
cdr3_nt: TGTGCCAGCAGCGGTGGACAGGGGGCCTCGAGTACCTACGAGCAGTACTTC

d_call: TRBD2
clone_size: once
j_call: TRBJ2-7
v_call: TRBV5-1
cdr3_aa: CASSQLGLAGVNEQYF
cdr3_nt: TGCGCCAGCAGCCAACTGGGACTAGCGGGAGTCAACGAGCAGTACTTC

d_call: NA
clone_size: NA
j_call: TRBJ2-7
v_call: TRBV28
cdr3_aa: CASSVGGTSYEQYF
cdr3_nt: TGTGCCAGCAGTGTCGGGGGTACTTCCTACGAGCAGTACTTC

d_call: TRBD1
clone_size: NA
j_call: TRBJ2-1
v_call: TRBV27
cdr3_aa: CATPQGDNEQFF
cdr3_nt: TGTGCCACCCCCCAGGGGGACAATGAGCAGTTCTTC

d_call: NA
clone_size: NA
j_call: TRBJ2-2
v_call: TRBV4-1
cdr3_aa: CASSPTAGANTGELFF
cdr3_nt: TGCGCCAGCAGCCCTACGGCGGGCGCGAACACCGGGGAGCTGTTTTTT

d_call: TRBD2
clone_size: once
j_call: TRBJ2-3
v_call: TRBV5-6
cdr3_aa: CASSSGTSGRAPDTQYF
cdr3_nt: TGTGCCAGCAGCTCCGGGACTAGCGGGAGGGCCCCAGATACGCAGTATTTT

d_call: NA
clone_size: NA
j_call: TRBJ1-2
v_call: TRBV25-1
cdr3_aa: CASSPTGYHGYTF
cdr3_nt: TGTGCCAGCAGCCCAACAGGGTATCATGGCTACACCTTC

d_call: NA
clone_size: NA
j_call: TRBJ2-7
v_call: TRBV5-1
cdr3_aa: CASSTDTKSYEQYF
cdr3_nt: TGCGCCAGCAGCACGGACACAAAATCCTACGAGCAGTACTTC

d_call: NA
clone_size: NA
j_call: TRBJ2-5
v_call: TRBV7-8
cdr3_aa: CASPLRDRPWETQYF
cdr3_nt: TGTGCCAGCCCCTTGAGAGACAGGCCTTGGGAGACCCAGTACTTC

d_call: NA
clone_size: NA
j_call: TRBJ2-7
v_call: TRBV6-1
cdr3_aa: CASTQRGGTTYEQYF
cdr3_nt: TGTGCCAGCACTCAGAGGGGGGGTACTACCTACGAGCAGTACTTC

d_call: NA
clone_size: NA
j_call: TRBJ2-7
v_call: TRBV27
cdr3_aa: CASSHGQTYEQYF
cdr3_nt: TGTGCCAGCAGCCATGGACAGACCTACGAGCAGTACTTC

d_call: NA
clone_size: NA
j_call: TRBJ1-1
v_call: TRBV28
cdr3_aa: CASSFLRRMNTEAFF
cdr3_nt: TGTGCCAGCAGTTTTTTACGGCGCATGAACACTGAAGCTTTCTTT

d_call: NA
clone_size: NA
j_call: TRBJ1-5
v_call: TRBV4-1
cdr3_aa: CASSQDPYQPQHF
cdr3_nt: TGCGCCAGCAGCCAAGATCCTTATCAGCCCCAGCATTTT

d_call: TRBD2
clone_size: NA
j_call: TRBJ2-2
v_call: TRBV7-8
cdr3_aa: CASSFTAGNFGELFF
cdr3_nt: TGTGCCAGCAGCTTCACAGCGGGAAATTTCGGGGAGCTGTTTTTT

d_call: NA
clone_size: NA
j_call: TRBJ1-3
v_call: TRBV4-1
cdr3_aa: CASSQEPRHGNTIYF
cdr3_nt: TGCGCCAGCAGCCAAGAGCCCCGACATGGAAACACCATATATTTT